These 24 T cell receptor beta chains came from one sample sequenced in a study of CD8+ T cells in alopecia areata. Stated treatment: oral pan-JAK inhibitor, 5-10 mg twice daily. RNA extraction and reverse transcription yielded cDNA as sequencing template. Here immunoSEQ multiplex PCR was the method, and the copy in TCRdb shows in-frame clones only, minus some. The sample contains 170,000 or so clones, about three fifths of which appear only once. This sample comprised CD4+ T cells sorted from blood, obtained at week 4, from a patient treated with tofacitinib. These receptors originate from a human donor with alopecia areata.

V is TRBV25-1 and J is TRBJ1-5; D gene uncertain. The V gene lost 2 bases and the J gene lost 3 bases, with 11 bases spanning the gap. This CDR3 region has 15 residues. The germline V gene has CDR1 MGHDK and CDR2 SYGVNS. The CDR3 loop reads CASSERAKFNQPQHF. In nucleotides, the CDR3 is TGTGCCAGCAGTGAAAGGGCGAAATTCAATCAGCCCCAGCATTTT. The full variable domain, with the rest looked up from reference TRBV25-1 and TRBJ1-5, is EADIYQTPRYLVIGTGKKITLECSQTMGHDKMYWYQQDPGMELHLIHYSYGVNSTEKGDLSSESTVSRIRTEHFPLTLESARPSHTSQYLCASSERAKFNQPQHFGDGTRLSIL.

This chain connects TRBV6-1 to TRBJ1-6; no definite D call. Germline V gives CDR1 MNHNS, CDR2 SASEGT. V gave up 10 bases and J gave up 10 bases, with 23 bases separating them. There are 15 residues in the CDR3. The CDR3 sequence: CATLGAGFRKSPLHF. Here the CDR3 DNA reads TGTGCCACCCTTGGAGCTGGATTTAGGAAGTCACCCCTCCACTTT.

CDR3 in DNA: TGTGCCAGCAGCCGGACTAGCGGGGCATCCTACGAGCAGTACTTC. Protein product: CASSRTSGASYEQYF. The chain has TRBV5-6 and TRBJ2-7; 12 bases fit TRBD2. The CDR3 contains 15 residues. V lost 4 bases to trimming and J lost 1 base; unmatched junction nucleotides: 3. The germline gives CDR1 SGHDT, CDR2 YYEEEE.

This chain links TRBV29-1 with TRBJ1-2; 9 bases match TRBD1. The CDR3 extends over 13 amino acids. V lost 8 bases, J lost 6 bases, and 10 bases stayed unmatched. Per the germline V gene, CDR1 is SQVTM and CDR2 is ANQGSEA. The CDR3 DNA is TGCAGCACGTCGGGACAGGGCATTCATGGCTACACCTTC. It yields the protein CSTSGQGIHGYTF.

The V gene is TRBV29-1, the J gene TRBJ2-3; D is ambiguous. Germline CDR1 reads SQVTM; CDR2 reads ANQGSEA. The V gene lost 8 bases and the J gene lost 2 bases, with 5 bases spanning the gap. CDR3 size: 10 residues. The CDR3 DNA is TGCAGCACCGACACAGATACGCAGTATTTT. Protein sequence: CSTDTDTQYF.

The V call is TRBV10-3, the J call TRBJ2-3; 7 bases are a match to TRBD2. The ends lost 2 bases at V and 4 bases at J; junction bases unmatched: 21. Germline CDR1 ENHRY, CDR2 SYGVKD. The CDR3 has 20 amino acids. DNA for the CDR3: TGTGCCATCAGTGAGAGGGCTGCCCGAGGGGCGGGGGTCCCGGCAGATACGCAGTATTTT. Protein sequence: CAISERAARGAGVPADTQYF.

The chain combines TRBV30 with TRBJ1-1; TRBD1 might be the D (6 bases). CDR3 size: 13 residues. Germline V CDR1 and CDR2: GTSNPN, SVGIG (reference sequence). V dropped 2 bases and J dropped 2 bases, with 9 bases sitting between them. CDR3: CAWSKGVNTEAFF. DNA for the CDR3: TGTGCCTGGAGTAAGGGGGTAAACACTGAAGCTTTCTTT. Together with reference TRBV30 and TRBJ1-1, the CDR3 gives the full variable domain: SQTIHQWPATLVQPVGSPLSLECTVEGTSNPNLYWYRQAAGRGLQLLFYSVGIGQISSEVPQNLSASRPQDRQFILSSKKLLLSDSGFYLCAWSKGVNTEAFFGQGTRLTVV.

On this clone: At one boundary the junction diverges from the germline segment, which might be a read error. The chain carries TRBV5-6 and TRBJ1-1; tentative D call: TRBD1 (5 bases). The CDR3 has 15 amino acids. Germline CDR1 SGHDT, CDR2 YYEEEE. The chain's CDR3 is CASRLGPAKDTEAFF. For the CDR3, the DNA is TGTGCCAGCAGATTGGGGCCAGCGAAGGACACTGAAGCTTTCTTT.

This clone was observed many times. The V and J genes are TRBV7-9 and TRBJ1-2, with D uncertain. The germline V gene has CDR1 SEHNR and CDR2 FQNEAQ (reference sequence). The CDR3 totals 14 residues. V lost 7 bases and J 0 bases, leaving 12 bases between the germline ends. CDR3 sequence (DNA): TGTGCCAGCAACTTGCCAGAAGCTAACTATGGCTACACCTTC. Its protein is CASNLPEANYGYTF. The variable domain in full, completed from reference TRBV7-9 and TRBJ1-2, reads DTGVSQNPRHKITKRGQNVTFRCDPISEHNRLYWYRQTLGQGPEFLTYFQNEAQLEKSRLLSDRFSAERPKGSFSTLEIQRTEQGDSAMYLCASNLPEANYGYTFGSGTRLTVV.

The chain's CDR3 is CASSWDRGDTEAFF. CDR3 DNA sequence: TGTGCCAGCAGTTGGGACAGGGGGGACACTGAAGCTTTCTTT. The genes are TRBV11-2 and TRBJ1-1, with 11 bases fitting TRBD1. The CDR3 loop spans 14 amino acids. Losses at the gene ends were 6 bases for V and 3 bases for J; bases not matched to a gene: 3. Germline lookup yields CDR1 SGHAT and CDR2 FQNNGV.

This clone came up a few times. J is TRBJ1-4 and V is TRBV10-2; TRBD1 agrees at 8 bases. Germline lookup yields CDR1 WSHSY and CDR2 SAAADI. This CDR3 has 16 residues. V lost 0 bases, J lost 0 bases, and 0 bases stayed unmatched. The CDR3 here is CASSESGQATNEKLFF. The CDR3 region has the DNA TGCGCCAGCAGTGAGTCGGGACAGGCAACTAATGAAAAACTGTTTTTT.

The chain joins TRBV30 to TRBJ1-4, with TRBD1 matching over 9 bases. CDR1 is GTSNPN, CDR2 SVGIG, per germline (reference sequence). The CDR3 consists of 14 residues. Trimming at V came to 3 bases and at J to 8 bases, leaving 7 bases not matched to a gene. The CDR3 bases are TGTGCCTGGAGCACTGGACAGGGGTGGGAAAAACTGTTTTTT. This encodes CAWSTGQGWEKLFF.

The J gene is TRBJ2-7, the V gene TRBV4-1; tentative D call: TRBD1 (5 bases). Germline values: CDR1 MGHRA, CDR2 YSYEKL. The CDR3 runs 15 residues. V was pared by 3 bases and J by 0 bases, with 12 bases between. As DNA, the CDR3 is TGCGCCAGCAGCCAGAAAGACAGCTTCTCCTACGAGCAGTACTTC. This sequence encodes CASSQKDSFSYEQYF.

This chain uses TRBV25-1 with TRBJ2-7, with 12 nucleotides matching TRBD2. The CDR3 covers 16 residues. With V trimmed by 3 bases and J by 9 bases, 12 bases remained unmatched. Germline loops: CDR1 MGHDK, CDR2 SYGVNS. The CDR3 protein is CASSDGLAGPYRVQYF. CDR3 nucleotide sequence: TGTGCCAGCAGTGACGGACTAGCGGGGCCGTATAGGGTGCAGTACTTC.

The rearrangement links TRBV9 to TRBJ2-6; D uncertain. The CDR3 is made up of 15 amino acids. The germline gives CDR1 SGDLS, CDR2 YYNGEE. V lost 1 base to trimming and J lost 3 bases, with 8 bases between them. CDR3 amino acids: CASSVRVLGANVLTF. CDR3 coding DNA: TGTGCCAGCAGCGTACGGGTGCTTGGGGCCAACGTCCTGACTTTC.

This chain links TRBV10-3 with TRBJ2-3; D gene ambiguous. Per germline, CDR1 ENHRY and CDR2 SYGVKD. The CDR3 sequence is 12 residues long. Deletions cut 3 bases from V and 3 bases from J, with 4 bases between. CDR3 loop: CAISEKTDTQYF. In nucleotides, the CDR3 is TGTGCCATCAGTGAAAAGACAGATACGCAGTATTTT.

The CDR3 is CASSVRAKVEIQGRYGYTF. DNA for the CDR3: TGTGCCAGCAGCGTACGGGCGAAGGTCGAAATTCAGGGGCGCTATGGCTACACCTTC. V is TRBV9 and J is TRBJ1-2; possibly TRBD1 for D (6 bases). Germline values: CDR1 SGDLS, CDR2 YYNGEE. The V and J ends lost 1 base and 4 bases respectively, with 26 bases between them. There are 19 residues in the CDR3. The whole variable domain, remainder taken from reference TRBV9 and TRBJ1-2, is DSGVTQTPKHLITATGQRVTLRCSPRSGDLSVYWYQQSLDQGLQFLIQYYNGEERAKGNILERFSAQQFPDLHSELNLSSLELGDSALYFCASSVRAKVEIQGRYGYTFGSGTRLTVV.

Only one count was recorded for this clone. The chain uses TRBV7-2 and TRBJ2-5; 9 bases match TRBD2. J was trimmed by 5 bases and V by 3 bases; bases with no gene match: 7. The length of the CDR3 is 15 residues. Germline assignment: CDR1 SGHTA and CDR2 FQGNSA. CDR3 coding DNA: TGTGCCAGCAGCTTGGCGGCGGGGGGGCTGGAGACCCAGTACTTC. This gives the protein CASSLAAGGLETQYF.

The chain couples TRBV5-1 to TRBJ2-1; weak D call: TRBD2 (5 bases). Germline V gene sequence: CDR1 SGHRS, CDR2 YFSETQ. The CDR3 is made up of 14 amino acids. The V end was cut by 1 base, the J end by 6 bases, with 11 bases between. Here the CDR3 DNA reads TGCGCCAGCAGCTTGAGCGGCAATCGCAATGAGCAGTTCTTC. Protein: CASSLSGNRNEQFF.

The chain joins TRBV30 to TRBJ2-1; 9 bases fit TRBD2. The length of the CDR3 is 14 residues. Trimming cost V 1 base and J 2 bases; bases outside gene matches: 0. In germline, CDR1 is GTSNPN, CDR2 SVGIG (reference sequence). The CDR3 nucleotides read TGTGCCTGGAGTGGACTAGCGGCCTACAATGAGCAGTTCTTC. Protein product: CAWSGLAAYNEQFF.

Concerning this clone: A much larger clone is a single base away; this may be a read error. J is TRBJ2-2 and V is TRBV4-2; D may match TRBD1 or TRBD2 (5 bases each). V was trimmed by 4 bases and J by 1 base, leaving 7 bases between them. CDR1 and CDR2 (germline): LGHNA, YNFKEQ. This CDR3 spans 14 amino acids. The CDR3 region is CASSPGRNTGELFF. The CDR3 nucleotides read TGTGCCAGCAGCCCGGGACGGAACACCGGGGAGCTGTTTTTT.

In its sample, this clone was seen once. The junction differs from germline at one of its ends, possibly a read error. The chain carries TRBV5-1 and TRBJ2-7; D remains ambiguous. Germline V lookup: CDR1 SGHRS, CDR2 YFSETQ. The CDR3 consists of 14 residues. The CDR3 DNA reads as TGCGCCAGCAGGCCCACGACCGGCTCCTACGAGCAGTGCTTC. Translation gives CASRPTTGSYEQCF.

In nucleotides, the CDR3 is TGTGCCAGCAGTGAAGACAGAGCCACCGGGGAGCTGTTTTTT. It codes for CASSEDRATGELFF. The chain has TRBV2 and TRBJ2-2, with D hard to call. Germline CDR1 SNHLY, CDR2 FYNNEI. The CDR3 extends over 14 amino acids. The V end lost 1 base, the J end lost 4 bases, and 7 bases lay between the germline ends.

About this clone itself: This specimen includes other DNA sequences encoding the same CDR3. V usage is TRBV30 and J usage is TRBJ2-5, with TRBD2 matching 10 bases. The CDR3 runs to 12 residues. CDR1 GTSNPN and CDR2 SVGIG come from the germline V gene (reference sequence). V was clipped by 5 bases and J by 5 bases; unmatched bases: 2. The CDR3 DNA reads as TGTGCCTGGTCTAGCGGGGGTGAGACCCAGTACTTC. It codes for CAWSSGGETQYF.